What follows are 2 T cell receptor beta chains derived from one specimen sequenced in a study of patients and donors after allogeneic stem cell transplantation. TCRdb re-analysed the RT-PCR reads in MiXCR, keeping a single row per CDR3 protein. The sample lists approximately 160,000 distinct CDR3 sequences, nearly 25% occurring once. The specimen sequenced was blood, either unsorted or a sorted T cell fraction (not recorded which). Source of these receptors: a human donor who was either an allogeneic HSCT recipient or a stem cell or donor lymphocyte infusion donor (not recorded which). It is not recorded whose cells these are; they may come from a transplant donor.

The V and J genes are TRBV5-1 and TRBJ1-1; no clear D. Germline-derived CDR1 and CDR2 are SGHRS and YFSETQ. V was cut by 0 bases and J by 4 bases, with 7 bases left in between. The CDR3 runs to 13 residues. The CDR3 spells CASSLAPGTEAFF. The CDR3 DNA sequence: TGCGCCAGCAGCTTGGCCCCAGGCACTGAAGCTTTCTTT.

This clonotype was counted a single time. The J gene is TRBJ2-3, the V gene TRBV5-1, with D tentatively TRBD2 (6 bases). V gave up 2 bases and J gave up 2 bases, with 12 bases separating them. This CDR3 has 15 amino acids. Germline CDR1 reads SGHRS; CDR2 reads YFSETQ. The CDR3 sequence: CASSFARGYTDTQYF. In nucleotides, the CDR3 is TGCGCCAGCAGCTTCGCTCGGGGGTACACAGATACGCAGTATTTT.